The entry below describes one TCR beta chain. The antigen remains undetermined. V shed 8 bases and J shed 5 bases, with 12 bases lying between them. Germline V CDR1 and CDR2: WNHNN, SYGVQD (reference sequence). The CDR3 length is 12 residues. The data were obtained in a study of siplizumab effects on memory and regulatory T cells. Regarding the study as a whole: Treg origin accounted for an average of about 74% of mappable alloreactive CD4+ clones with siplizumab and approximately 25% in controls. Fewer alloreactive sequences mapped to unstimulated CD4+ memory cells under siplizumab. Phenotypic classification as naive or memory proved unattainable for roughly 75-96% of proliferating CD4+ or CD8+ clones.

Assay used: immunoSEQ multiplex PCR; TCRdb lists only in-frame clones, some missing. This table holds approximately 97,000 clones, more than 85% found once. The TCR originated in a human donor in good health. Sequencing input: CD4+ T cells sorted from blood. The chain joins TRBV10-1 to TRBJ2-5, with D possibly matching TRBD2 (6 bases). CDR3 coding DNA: TGCGCCAGCGGCGGAGGGACGGAGACCCAGTACTTC. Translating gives CASGGGTETQYF.